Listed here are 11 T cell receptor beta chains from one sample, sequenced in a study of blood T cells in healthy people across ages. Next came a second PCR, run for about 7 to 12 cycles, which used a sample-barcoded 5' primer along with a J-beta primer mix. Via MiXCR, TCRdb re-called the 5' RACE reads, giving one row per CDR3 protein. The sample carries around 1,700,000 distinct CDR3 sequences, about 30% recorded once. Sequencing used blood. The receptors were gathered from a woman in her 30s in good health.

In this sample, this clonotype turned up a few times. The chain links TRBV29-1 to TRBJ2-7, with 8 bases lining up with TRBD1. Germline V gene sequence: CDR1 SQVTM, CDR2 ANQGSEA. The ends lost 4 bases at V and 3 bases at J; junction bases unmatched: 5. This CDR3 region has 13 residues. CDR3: CSVGQGPCYEQYF. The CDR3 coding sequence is TGCAGCGTTGGACAGGGGCCCTGCTACGAGCAGTACTTC.

In DNA form, the CDR3 reads TGTGCCAGCATCCACCCAGGCGGTTATGGCAATCAGCCCCAGCATTTT. It is translated as CASIHPGGYGNQPQHF. This chain uses TRBV7-2 with TRBJ1-5; D is undetermined. Germline loops: CDR1 SGHTA, CDR2 FQGNSA. Trimming pared 7 bases from V and 2 bases from J, leaving 18 bases between. The CDR3 has 16 amino acids.

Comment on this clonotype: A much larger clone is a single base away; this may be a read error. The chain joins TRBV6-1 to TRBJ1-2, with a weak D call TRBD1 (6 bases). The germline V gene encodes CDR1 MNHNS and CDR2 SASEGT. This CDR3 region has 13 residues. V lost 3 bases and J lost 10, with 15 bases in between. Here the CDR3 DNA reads TGTGCCAGCAGTGACGCACAGGGAGATGACTACACCTTC. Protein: CASSDAQGDDYTF.

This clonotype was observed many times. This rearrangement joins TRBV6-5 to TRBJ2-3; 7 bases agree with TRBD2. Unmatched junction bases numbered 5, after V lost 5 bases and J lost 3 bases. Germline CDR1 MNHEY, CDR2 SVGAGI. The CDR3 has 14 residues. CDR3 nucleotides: TGTGCCAGCAGTAACCCAGCGGGAACAGATACGCAGTATTTT. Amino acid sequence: CASSNPAGTDTQYF.

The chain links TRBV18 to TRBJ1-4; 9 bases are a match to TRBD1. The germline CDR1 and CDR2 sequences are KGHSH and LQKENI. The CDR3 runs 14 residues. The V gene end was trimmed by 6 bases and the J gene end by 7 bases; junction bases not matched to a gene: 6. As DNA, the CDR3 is TGTGCCAGCTCGACGACAGGGGGAGGTGAAAAACTGTTTTTT. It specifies CASSTTGGGEKLFF.

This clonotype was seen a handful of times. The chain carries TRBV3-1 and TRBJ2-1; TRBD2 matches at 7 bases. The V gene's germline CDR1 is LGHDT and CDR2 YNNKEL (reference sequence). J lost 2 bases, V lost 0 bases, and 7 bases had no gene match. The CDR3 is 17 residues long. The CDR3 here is CASSQDVGGGPYNEQFF. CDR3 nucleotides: TGTGCCAGCAGCCAAGATGTCGGCGGGGGTCCCTACAATGAGCAGTTCTTC.

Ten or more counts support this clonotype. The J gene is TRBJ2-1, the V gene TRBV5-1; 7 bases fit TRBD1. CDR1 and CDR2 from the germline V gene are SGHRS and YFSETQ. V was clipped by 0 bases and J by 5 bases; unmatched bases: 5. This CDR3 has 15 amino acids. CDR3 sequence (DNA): TGCGCCAGCAGCTTGGCCGACAGGGCCAACAATGAGCAGTTCTTC. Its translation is CASSLADRANNEQFF.

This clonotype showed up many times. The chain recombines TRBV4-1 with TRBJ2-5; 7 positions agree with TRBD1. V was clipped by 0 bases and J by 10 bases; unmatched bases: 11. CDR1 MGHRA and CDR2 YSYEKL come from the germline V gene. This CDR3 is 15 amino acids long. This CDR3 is CASSQDSKHGQVQYF. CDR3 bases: TGCGCCAGCAGCCAAGATTCAAAACACGGACAGGTCCAGTACTTC.

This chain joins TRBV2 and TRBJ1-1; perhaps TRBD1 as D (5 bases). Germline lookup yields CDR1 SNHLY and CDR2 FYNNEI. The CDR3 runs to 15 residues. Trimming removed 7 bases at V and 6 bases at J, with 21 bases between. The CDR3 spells CASTDGGGTIPEAFF. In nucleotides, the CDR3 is TGTGCCAGCACTGATGGTGGAGGGACTATCCCTGAAGCTTTCTTT. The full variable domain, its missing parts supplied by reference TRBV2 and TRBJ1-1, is EPEVTQTPSHQVTQMGQEVILRCVPISNHLYFYWYRQILGQKVEFLVSFYNNEISEKSEIFDDQFSVERPDGSNFTLKIRSTKLEDSAMYFCASTDGGGTIPEAFFGQGTRLTVV.

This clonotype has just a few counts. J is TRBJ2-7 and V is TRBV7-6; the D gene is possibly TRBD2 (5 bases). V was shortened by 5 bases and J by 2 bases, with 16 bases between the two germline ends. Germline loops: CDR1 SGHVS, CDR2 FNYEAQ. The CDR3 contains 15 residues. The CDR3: CASSQERAPPYEQYF. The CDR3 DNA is TGTGCCAGCAGCCAAGAGAGGGCCCCTCCCTACGAGCAGTACTTC.

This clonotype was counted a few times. This CDR3 is CASSDWAGSSYNEQFF. The CDR3 DNA sequence: TGTGCCAGCAGCGATTGGGCTGGGAGCTCCTACAATGAGCAGTTCTTC. V is TRBV9 and J is TRBJ2-1, with D possibly TRBD2 on 5 matching bases. V was cut by 3 bases and J by 0 bases, with 13 bases left in between. The germline V gene has CDR1 SGDLS and CDR2 YYNGEE. The CDR3 contains 16 residues. Variable domain in full (rest from reference TRBV9 and TRBJ2-1): DSGVTQTPKHLITATGQRVTLRCSPRSGDLSVYWYQQSLDQGLQFLIQYYNGEERAKGNILERFSAQQFPDLHSELNLSSLELGDSALYFCASSDWAGSSYNEQFFGPGTRLTVL.